These 13 T cell receptor beta chains originate from one sample sequenced in a study of blood T cells in healthy people across ages. A sample-barcoded 5' primer and a J-beta primer mix were used in a second PCR of roughly 7 to 12 cycles. Each CDR3 protein is one row after TCRdb ran MiXCR on the 5' RACE reads. This sample has 1.5 million to 2 million distinct CDR3 sequences, with around half found just once. Source material: blood. These receptor sequences come from a woman aged 40 to 50 in good health.

The V call is TRBV6-2 or TRBV6-3, the J call TRBJ2-5; D gene uncertain. With 2 bases removed from V and 3 bases from J, the gap between germline ends came to 13 bases. CDR3 length equals 15 residues. Germline loops: CDR1 MNHEY, CDR2 SVGEGT. DNA for the CDR3: TGTGCCAGCAGTTACCCTGCCGCGAATGAAGAGACCCAGTACTTC. This codes for CASSYPAANEETQYF.

This clonotype showed up just once. The chain uses TRBV10-3 and TRBJ1-6, with D uncertain. Germline values: CDR1 ENHRY, CDR2 SYGVKD. This CDR3 contains 17 residues. Trimming stripped 6 bases from V and 0 bases from J, with 15 bases between. Here the CDR3 DNA reads TGTGCCATCAGCGCAACGATCCAAAGCTCCTATAATTCACCCCTCCACTTT. This codes for CAISATIQSSYNSPLHF.

The rearrangement uses TRBV28 and TRBJ2-7; 7 bases fit TRBD1. V shed 5 bases, J shed 6 bases, and the junction held 7 bases outside the gene matches. The CDR3 loop spans 13 amino acids. Germline values: CDR1 MDHEN, CDR2 SYDVKM. The CDR3 region has the DNA TGTGCCAGCAGTGCAGGGGGTACGCGCGAGCAGTACTTC. It codes for CASSAGGTREQYF. The whole variable domain, remainder taken from reference TRBV28 and TRBJ2-7, is DVKVTQSSRYLVKRTGEKVFLECVQDMDHENMFWYRQDPGLGLRLIYFSYDVKMKEKGDIPEGYSVSREKKERFSLILESASTNQTSMYLCASSAGGTREQYFGPGTRLTVT.

This clonotype occurred once. The genes are TRBV28 and TRBJ2-7, with TRBD2 matching 9 bases. The V gene's germline CDR1 is MDHEN and CDR2 SYDVKM. The CDR3 sequence is 16 residues long. V was clipped by 5 bases and J by 2 bases; unmatched bases: 10. This chain's CDR3 is CASSLPTSGSAYEQYF. The CDR3 DNA sequence: TGTGCCAGCAGTCTACCGACTAGCGGTTCAGCCTACGAGCAGTACTTC. The full variable domain, with the rest looked up from reference TRBV28 and TRBJ2-7, is DVKVTQSSRYLVKRTGEKVFLECVQDMDHENMFWYRQDPGLGLRLIYFSYDVKMKEKGDIPEGYSVSREKKERFSLILESASTNQTSMYLCASSLPTSGSAYEQYFGPGTRLTVT.

The chain has TRBV9 and TRBJ2-6, with D perhaps matching TRBD1 (6 bases). The germline gives CDR1 SGDLS, CDR2 YYNGEE. Trimming removed 3 bases from V and 1 base from J, with 11 bases in between. The CDR3 runs 16 residues. This chain's CDR3 is CASSATQGSGANVLTF. CDR3 DNA sequence: TGTGCCAGCAGCGCTACACAGGGTTCTGGGGCCAACGTCCTGACTTTC.

This clonotype appeared once. The chain has TRBV19 and TRBJ1-6; D uncertain. The germline V gene encodes CDR1 LNHDA and CDR2 SQIVND (reference sequence). The CDR3 length is 13 residues. Between the trimmed V and J ends, which lost 6 bases and 6 bases, there was a span of 9 bases. CDR3 sequence (DNA): TGTGCCAGTAGCACGTCGGGTAATTCACCCCTCCACTTT. Translated, it gives CASSTSGNSPLHF.

As for this clonotype: Germline and junction disagree at one end, which may indicate a read error. The rearrangement links TRBV7-9 to TRBJ2-7; TRBD1 aligns across 7 bases. This CDR3 is built from 16 residues. Per the germline V gene, CDR1 is SEHNR and CDR2 is FQNEAQ (reference sequence). The DNA for the CDR3 is TGTGCCCGCAGCTTCAACCTCGACAGGGTTCCCTACGAGCAGTACTTC. Translation gives CARSFNLDRVPYEQYF.

This clonotype was observed once. The CDR3: CASSLGTGGYGKTQYF. The CDR3, as DNA: TGCGCCAGCAGCTTGGGAACGGGGGGCTACGGTAAAACCCAGTACTTC. This rearrangement joins TRBV5-1 to TRBJ2-4; a weak D match, TRBD2 (7 bases). V dropped 0 bases and J dropped 13 bases, with 23 bases sitting between them. The CDR3 consists of 16 residues. Germline V gives CDR1 SGHRS, CDR2 YFSETQ. The whole variable domain, filled in from reference TRBV5-1 and TRBJ2-4, reads KAGVTQTPRYLIKTRGQQVTLSCSPISGHRSVSWYQQTPGQGLQFLFEYFSETQRNKGNFPGRFSGRQFSNSRSEMNVSTLELGDSALYLCASSLGTGGYGKTQYFGAGTRLSVL.

The rearrangement joins TRBV9 to TRBJ2-5; D is uncertain. With 0 bases removed from V and 5 bases from J, the gap between germline ends came to 14 bases. The CDR3 runs 15 residues. Germline V gene lookup returns CDR1 SGDLS and CDR2 YYNGEE. The CDR3 spells CASSVDWARRETQYF. CDR3 coding DNA: TGTGCCAGCAGCGTAGATTGGGCCAGGCGGGAGACCCAGTACTTC.

This clonotype turned up a few times. This sequence joins TRBV14 and TRBJ2-7, with no clear D. Germline V CDR1 and CDR2: SGHDN, FVKESK. The CDR3 extends over 15 amino acids. Trimming pared 0 bases from V and 2 bases from J, leaving 11 bases between. The CDR3 is CASSQETGQAYEQYF. CDR3 coding DNA: TGTGCCAGCAGCCAAGAGACGGGCCAGGCCTACGAGCAGTACTTC.

Written as DNA, the CDR3 is TGTGCCAGCAGTCCCCGACACGAGCAGTACTTC. Translation: CASSPRHEQYF. The chain combines TRBV12-3 or TRBV12-4 with TRBJ2-1; no reliable D call. The DNA matches TRBJ2-7 better at its end, which makes the J call doubtful. The CDR3 is made up of 11 amino acids.

This clonotype is a singleton in its sample. The gene calls are TRBV7-2 and TRBJ2-2; 12 bases line up with TRBD1. CDR1 is SGHTA and CDR2 is FQGNSA in the germline V gene. Trimming took 5 bases from V and 7 from J; bases not matched to a gene: 8. The CDR3 covers 16 residues. DNA for the CDR3: TGTGCCAGCAGCCCGGGACAGGGGGCTAAGGGCGGGGAGCTGTTTTTT. Translated, it gives CASSPGQGAKGGELFF.

The gene calls are TRBV14 and TRBJ2-4; unclear D gene. The J call is in doubt because the DNA end fits TRBJ2-7 better. The germline gives CDR1 SGHDN, CDR2 FVKESK. This CDR3 has 14 residues. The CDR3 here is CASSQDLEAGEQYF. The CDR3 nucleotides read TGTGCCAGCAGCCAAGATCTAGAGGCAGGCGAGCAGTACTTC.